Below, 8 T cell receptor beta chains from the same sample are listed, as sequenced in a study of cytomegalovirus exposure and HLA in healthy donors. PCR employed 60 Vbeta and 13 Jbeta primers. The protocol was immunoSEQ multiplex PCR, while the TCRdb copy is restricted to in-frame clones and leaves out a portion. The top ten hold roughly 3.5% of the sample, which has around 75,000 clones, 75% to 85% seen once. Sample: PBMCs. The source of these receptors is a man between 40 and 49 years old in good health and CMV-seronegative.

The chain links TRBV25-1 to TRBJ1-5; D might be TRBD1 (5 bases). The V end lost 6 bases, the J end lost 6 bases, and 9 bases lay between the germline ends. The germline V gene has CDR1 MGHDK and CDR2 SYGVNS. CDR3 size: 12 residues. The CDR3 loop reads CASRQGSQPQHF. CDR3 DNA: TGTGCCAGCAGGCAGGGTAGTCAGCCCCAGCATTTT.

The genes are TRBV7-3 and TRBJ1-2; TRBD1 might be the D (5 bases). This CDR3 region has 14 residues. Germline CDR1 reads SGHTA; CDR2 reads FQGTGA. V was cut by 5 bases and J by 6 bases, with 16 bases left in between. The CDR3 DNA sequence: TGTGCCAGCAGCCAAACGACAGCAGGACATGGCTACACCTTC. Translated, it gives CASSQTTAGHGYTF.

The sample holds one count of this clone. This sequence joins TRBV18 and TRBJ1-3, with D unclear. CDR3 size: 15 residues. The V end was cut by 3 bases, the J end by 0 bases, with 9 bases between. Per germline, CDR1 KGHSH and CDR2 LQKENI. The CDR3 reads CASSPRLDSGNTIYF. The CDR3 coding sequence is TGTGCCAGCTCACCCAGACTCGACTCTGGAAACACCATATATTTT.

The rearrangement uses TRBV18 and TRBJ2-2; maybe TRBD1 (6 bases). The germline CDR1 and CDR2 sequences are KGHSH and LQKENI. Trimming left V 6 bases short and J 0 bases short, with 17 bases between. The CDR3 length is 17 residues. The CDR3 DNA sequence: TGTGCCAGCTCCTTCAACTCCGGGACAACGAACACCGGGGAGCTGTTTTTT. It translates to CASSFNSGTTNTGELFF.

This clone was counted only a few times. V and J are TRBV6-4 and TRBJ2-2; D unresolved. CDR1 and CDR2 from the germline V gene are MRHNA and SNTAGT. The CDR3 runs 14 residues. Trimming took 6 bases from V and 3 from J, leaving 11 bases between them. The CDR3 is CASRELAYTGELFF. DNA for the CDR3: TGTGCCAGCAGGGAGTTGGCTTACACCGGGGAGCTGTTTTTT.

This chain links TRBV18 with TRBJ1-5; TRBD1 is a possible D gene (5 bases). Germline V gene data show CDR1 as KGHSH and CDR2 as LQKENI. V was trimmed by 3 bases and J by 3 bases, leaving 12 bases between them. This CDR3 region has 15 residues. The CDR3 coding sequence is TGTGCCAGCTCACCGTCCTGGGGGGACAATCAGCCCCAGCATTTT. Amino acids: CASSPSWGDNQPQHF.

This clone was observed once. The chain couples TRBV6-1 to TRBJ2-7; maybe TRBD1 (5 bases). From germline, CDR1 is MNHNS and CDR2 SASEGT. This CDR3 has 15 amino acids. With 0 bases removed from V and 4 bases from J, the gap between germline ends came to 13 bases. The CDR3 loop is CASSEAPDKTYEQYF. The CDR3, as DNA: TGTGCCAGCAGTGAAGCGCCGGACAAAACATACGAGCAGTACTTC.

This clone was found a few times. The rearrangement joins TRBV5-6 to TRBJ2-1; no clear D gene. Germline lookup yields CDR1 SGHDT and CDR2 YYEEEE. V shed 0 bases and J shed 10 bases, with 11 bases lying between them. CDR3 length: 13 amino acids. DNA of the CDR3: TGTGCCAGCAGCTTGGCCGACTCCTGGGAGCAGTTCTTC. It is translated as CASSLADSWEQFF. Together with reference TRBV5-6 and TRBJ2-1, the CDR3 gives the full variable domain: DAGVTQSPTHLIKTRGQQVTLRCSPKSGHDTVSWYQQALGQGPQFIFQYYEEEERQRGNFPDRFSGHQFPNYSSELNVNALLLGDSALYLCASSLADSWEQFFGPGTRLTVL.